A single sample is the source of the 11 T cell receptor beta chains below, sequenced in a study of blood T cell repertoires in COVID-19. The assay was immunoSEQ multiplex PCR, and TCRdb's table has in-frame clones only and misses some. This table has around 180,000 clones, 65% to 85% appearing once. The sequenced sample consisted of peripheral blood. The receptors derive from a woman in her 30s with acute or convalescent COVID-19.

The chain couples TRBV29-1 to TRBJ2-2; D unresolved. The CDR3 has 11 amino acids. Germline assignment: CDR1 SQVTM and CDR2 ANQGSEA. V shed 2 bases and J shed 6 bases, with 4 bases lying between them. This chain's CDR3 is CSVESSGELFF. Written as DNA, the CDR3 is TGCAGCGTTGAATCGTCCGGGGAGCTGTTTTTT.

The V call is TRBV28, the J call TRBJ2-1; tentative D call: TRBD1 (6 bases). CDR1 MDHEN and CDR2 SYDVKM come from the germline V gene. The length of the CDR3 is 16 residues. V dropped 6 bases and J dropped 0 bases, with 15 bases sitting between them. CDR3 nucleotide sequence: TGTGCCAGCAGATTTACAGGGCGCAGCTCCTACAATGAGCAGTTCTTC. As protein: CASRFTGRSSYNEQFF.

This chain links TRBV20-1 with TRBJ2-5, with 10 bases matching TRBD1. The trim removed 4 bases at V and 3 bases at J, leaving 5 bases unmatched. Germline V gene data show CDR1 as DFQATT and CDR2 as SNEGSKA (reference sequence). CDR3 size: 14 residues. The chain's CDR3 is CSANDRGRKETQYF. The CDR3 DNA sequence: TGCAGTGCTAATGACAGGGGGCGTAAAGAGACCCAGTACTTC.

The V and J genes are TRBV9 and TRBJ1-4; no clear D gene. The CDR3 consists of 15 residues. In germline, CDR1 is SGDLS, CDR2 YYNGEE. Deletions cut 4 bases from V and 7 bases from J, with 17 bases between. In DNA, the CDR3 is TGTGCCAGCAGCCCCTCTCGCGGCAAGAGTGAAAAACTGTTTTTT. It translates to CASSPSRGKSEKLFF.

The chain combines TRBV28 with TRBJ2-1; no reliable D call. The CDR3 is 13 residues long. Germline V gives CDR1 MDHEN, CDR2 SYDVKM. V was shortened by 10 bases and J by 5 bases, with 15 bases between the two germline ends. The chain's CDR3 is CATHPPHDNEQFF. In DNA, the CDR3 is TGTGCCACTCACCCCCCACATGACAATGAGCAGTTCTTC.

V is TRBV6-1 and J is TRBJ1-1; no reliable D call. With 2 bases removed from V and 3 bases from J, the gap between germline ends came to 13 bases. The CDR3 totals 15 residues. The V gene's germline CDR1 is MNHNS and CDR2 SASEGT. The CDR3 DNA follows: TGTGCCAGCAGTGAAATCTCTGGGGAGGACACTGAAGCTTTCTTT. This translates into CASSEISGEDTEAFF.

The chain combines TRBV5-5 with TRBJ2-3; D is unresolved. The V end lost 0 bases, the J end lost 0 bases, and 8 bases lay between the germline ends. Per the germline V gene, CDR1 is SGHKS and CDR2 is YYEKEE (reference sequence). This CDR3 contains 15 residues. The CDR3 reads CASSLVGASTDTQYF. In DNA form, the CDR3 reads TGTGCCAGCAGCTTGGTGGGCGCTAGCACAGATACGCAGTATTTT.

This clone is a singleton in its sample. The gene calls are TRBV6-1 and TRBJ1-2, with D tentatively TRBD1 (6 bases). The germline V and J ends were trimmed by 3 bases and 4 bases, with 9 bases remaining between them. The CDR3 has 13 residues. Germline V lookup: CDR1 MNHNS, CDR2 SASEGT. The CDR3 bases are TGTGCCAGCAGTGACAGGGGCCCCTATGGCTACACCTTC. This codes for CASSDRGPYGYTF.

The chain is built from TRBV19 and TRBJ1-1, with a possible D match to TRBD1 (5 bases). This CDR3 is built from 16 residues. Germline assignment: CDR1 LNHDA and CDR2 SQIVND (reference sequence). V lost 3 bases and J 1 base, leaving 15 bases between the germline ends. CDR3 nucleotides: TGTGCCAGTAGTATCCTGGGGCCGCGGGGGAACACTGAAGCTTTCTTT. Translated: CASSILGPRGNTEAFF.

Only one count was recorded for this clone. The chain joins TRBV19 to TRBJ2-1; 7 bases map to TRBD2. Germline CDR1 LNHDA, CDR2 SQIVND (reference sequence). The junction had 3 bases not matched to a gene; V was cut back by 7 bases and J by 3 bases. CDR3 length: 13 amino acids. The CDR3 loop reads CASKRGSYNEQFF. The CDR3 DNA is TGTGCCAGTAAGCGGGGCAGCTACAATGAGCAGTTCTTC.

The chain is built from TRBV5-8 and TRBJ2-1; 13 positions agree with TRBD2. Germline V CDR1 and CDR2: SGHTS, YDEGEE. The V gene end was trimmed by 0 bases and the J gene end by 9 bases; junction bases not matched to a gene: 3. The CDR3 length is 15 residues. In DNA form, the CDR3 reads TGTGCCAGCAGCTTGGCGACTAGCGGGAGGCCTGAGCAGTTCTTC. Its protein is CASSLATSGRPEQFF.